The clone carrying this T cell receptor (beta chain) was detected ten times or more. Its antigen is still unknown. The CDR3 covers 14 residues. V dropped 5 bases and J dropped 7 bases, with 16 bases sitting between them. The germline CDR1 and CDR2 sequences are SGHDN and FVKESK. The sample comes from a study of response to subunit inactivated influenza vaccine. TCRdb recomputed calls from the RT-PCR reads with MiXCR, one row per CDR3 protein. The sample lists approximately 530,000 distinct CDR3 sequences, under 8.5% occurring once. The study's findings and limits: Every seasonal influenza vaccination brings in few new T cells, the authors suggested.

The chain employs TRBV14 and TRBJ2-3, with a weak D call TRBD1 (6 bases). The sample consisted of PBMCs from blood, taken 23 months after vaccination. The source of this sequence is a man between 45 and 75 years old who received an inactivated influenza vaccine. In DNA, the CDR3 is TGTGCCAGCAGCTCCCCGGGGACACCCCATACGCAGTATTTT. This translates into CASSSPGTPHTQYF.